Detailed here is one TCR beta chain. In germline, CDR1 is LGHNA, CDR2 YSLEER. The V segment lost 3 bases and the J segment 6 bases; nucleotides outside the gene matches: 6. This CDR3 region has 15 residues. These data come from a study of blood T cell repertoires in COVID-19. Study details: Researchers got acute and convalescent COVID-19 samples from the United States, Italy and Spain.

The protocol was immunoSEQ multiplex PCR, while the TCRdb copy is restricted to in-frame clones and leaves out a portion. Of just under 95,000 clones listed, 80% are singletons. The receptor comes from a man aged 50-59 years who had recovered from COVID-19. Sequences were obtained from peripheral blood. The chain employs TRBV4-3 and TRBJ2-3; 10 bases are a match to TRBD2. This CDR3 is CASSHTSGKGDTQYF. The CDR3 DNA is TGCGCCAGCAGCCATACTAGCGGGAAAGGGGATACGCAGTATTTT.